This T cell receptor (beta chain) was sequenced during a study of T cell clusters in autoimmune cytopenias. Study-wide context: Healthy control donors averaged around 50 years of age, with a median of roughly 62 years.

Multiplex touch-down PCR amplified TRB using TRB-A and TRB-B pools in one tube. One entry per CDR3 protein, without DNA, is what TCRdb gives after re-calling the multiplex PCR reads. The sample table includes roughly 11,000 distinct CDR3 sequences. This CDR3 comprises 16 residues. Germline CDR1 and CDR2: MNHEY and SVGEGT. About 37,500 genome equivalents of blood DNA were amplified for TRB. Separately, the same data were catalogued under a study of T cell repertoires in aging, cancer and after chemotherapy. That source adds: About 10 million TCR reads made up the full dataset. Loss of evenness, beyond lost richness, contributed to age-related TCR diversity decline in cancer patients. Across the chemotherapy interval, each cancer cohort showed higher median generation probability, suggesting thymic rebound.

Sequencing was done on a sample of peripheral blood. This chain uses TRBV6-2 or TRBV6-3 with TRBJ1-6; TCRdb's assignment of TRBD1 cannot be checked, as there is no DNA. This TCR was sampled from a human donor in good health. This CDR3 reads CASSISGGNYNSPLHF.